This TCR beta chain originates from a study of T-cell reconstitution after alpha-beta-depleted transplantation in children. Ten or more counts support this clonotype. Its antigen is currently unknown. Study results and caveats: Diversity of TCRbeta at day 60 was high in some patients, arising from surviving recipient T cells and thymic progenitors. Most T-cell counts and diversity one year after the transplant came from T cells that were newly produced. Approximately two months post-transplant, alpha-beta T cells reportedly originated from several hundred expanded graft clones.

V was pared by 0 bases and J by 10 bases, with 4 bases between. The CDR3 covers 11 residues. Germline V lookup: CDR1 ENHRY, CDR2 SYGVKD. Unique molecular identifiers were built into the TCRbeta library. TCRdb reanalysed the PCR reads using MiXCR and keeps one entry per CDR3 protein. Among around 600,000 distinct CDR3 sequences, about 21% were seen once, and the ten largest hold roughly 14%. V and J are TRBV10-3 and TRBJ2-1; D uncertain. The source of this sequence is a boy less than two years old who had a stem cell transplant for acute myeloid leukemia, so the T cells may come from the graft donor. The sequences come from PBMCs, mostly from graft donor cells, collected 360 days after TCRalphabeta/CD19-depleted stem cell transplant. The CDR3 DNA reads TGTGCCATCAGTGAGTCGGGGGAGCAGTTCTTC. Protein product: CAISESGEQFF.